One sample yielded the 5 T cell receptor beta chains listed below, sequenced in a study of beta chain features in type 1 diabetes. Whole-study findings and limits: Type 1 diabetes patients showed a moderate but significant shortening of TCRB CDR3s in all four CD4+ subsets.

The isolated RNA, all of it, was reverse transcribed, so expressed TCRB transcripts were what got sequenced. This table comes from immunoSEQ multiplex PCR, and its TCRdb copy is limited to in-frame clones, with some not included. The sample holds 150,000 to 200,000 clones, less than 10% seen once. No antigens are known for them. Sequencing input: central memory CD4+ T cells from blood. The receptors were sampled from a man in his late teens or twenties with type 1 diabetes.

This clone was counted between two and nine times. The chain employs TRBV27 and TRBJ1-2; possible D gene TRBD1, 6 bases. Trimming left V 8 bases short and J 6 bases short, with 22 bases between. CDR1 and CDR2 from the germline V gene are MNHEY and SMNVEV (reference sequence). This CDR3 comprises 15 residues. Here the CDR3 reads CASRITGTQEDGYTF. For the CDR3, the DNA is TGTGCCAGCCGCATTACCGGGACACAAGAGGATGGCTACACCTTC.

The rearrangement uses TRBV27 and TRBJ1-6; a weak D match, TRBD1 (6 bases). The CDR3 spans 12 residues. Trimming pared 6 bases from V and 16 bases from J, leaving 16 bases between. Germline lookup yields CDR1 MNHEY and CDR2 SMNVEV (reference sequence). For the CDR3, the DNA is TGTGCCAGCAGCCCTAGCGGGGGCGCGCTCCACTTT. Its protein is CASSPSGGALHF.

This clone was observed a few times. This sequence joins TRBV5-6 and TRBJ1-6; no firm D call. This CDR3 has 14 amino acids. Germline V gives CDR1 SGHDT, CDR2 YYEEEE. With 1 base removed from V and 7 bases from J, the gap between germline ends came to 9 bases. Written as DNA, the CDR3 is TGTGCCAGCAGCTTGATGAGGGCAAATTCACCCCTCCACTTT. It translates to CASSLMRANSPLHF. Drawing the rest from reference TRBV5-6 and TRBJ1-6, the complete variable domain is DAGVTQSPTHLIKTRGQQVTLRCSPKSGHDTVSWYQQALGQGPQFIFQYYEEEERQRGNFPDRFSGHQFPNYSSELNVNALLLGDSALYLCASSLMRANSPLHFGNGTRLTVT.

The chain recombines TRBV6-6 with TRBJ1-2; the D gene is possibly TRBD1 (5 bases). Germline V gene lookup returns CDR1 MNHNY and CDR2 SVGAGI (reference sequence). There are 13 residues in the CDR3. V lost 6 bases and J lost 3, with 11 bases in between. The CDR3 region has the DNA TGTGCCAGCAGCTCGACAGTCGACTATGGCTACACCTTC. It specifies CASSSTVDYGYTF.

The gene calls are TRBV19 and TRBJ2-1, with 10 positions matching TRBD2. Germline trimming cut 3 bases from V and 5 bases from J; bases unmatched to any gene: 7. The CDR3 runs to 16 residues. CDR1 LNHDA and CDR2 SQIVND come from the germline V gene (reference sequence). The CDR3 protein is CASSMRLAGGNNEQFF. The CDR3 DNA is TGTGCCAGTAGTATGCGTTTAGCGGGAGGTAACAATGAGCAGTTCTTC.